Below are 7 T cell receptor beta chains sequenced from a single sample in a study of T cell repertoires in cytomegalovirus infection. TCRdb reanalysed the reads using MiXCR and keeps one entry per CDR3 protein. The sample carries 200,000 or so distinct CDR3 sequences, around 40% recorded once. No cognate antigen is known for these TCRs. Sample: CD8+ T cells from cultured PBMCs, taken from culture after CMV antigen stimulation. These receptors originate from a human donor in good health (CMV status not recorded). Some clones in this sample may be carry-over from other donors' samples.

The table lists this clonotype with a few counts. The chain carries TRBV7-9 and TRBJ2-5, with D possibly TRBD1 on 5 matching bases. This CDR3 has 13 residues. CDR1 and CDR2 from the germline V gene are SEHNR and FQNEAQ (reference sequence). With 6 bases removed from V and 4 bases from J, the gap between germline ends came to 12 bases. Here the CDR3 reads CASRSQGGETQYF. CDR3 sequence (DNA): TGTGCCAGCAGATCGCAGGGTGGAGAGACCCAGTACTTC.

This clonotype was counted between two and nine times. Here the CDR3 reads CASSFLAGTGFGYTF. CDR3 DNA: TGTGCCAGCAGTTTTCTAGCCGGGACAGGGTTTGGCTACACCTTC. The rearrangement joins TRBV12-3 or TRBV12-4 to TRBJ1-2, with TRBD1 identical over 9 bases. Trimming cost V 3 bases and J 7 bases; bases outside gene matches: 9. CDR3 length equals 15 residues.

V gene TRBV12-3 or TRBV12-4 combines with J gene TRBJ1-1, with 7 bases identical to TRBD1. Trimming took 6 bases from V and 3 from J; bases not matched to a gene: 13. This CDR3 comprises 16 residues. The CDR3: CASSQTGNEVYTEAFF. CDR3 in DNA: TGTGCCAGCAGCCAGACAGGGAACGAGGTGTACACTGAAGCTTTCTTT.

The chain joins TRBV7-6 to TRBJ2-1; 12 bases align to TRBD1. The CDR3 loop spans 15 amino acids. Germline V gene sequence: CDR1 SGHVS, CDR2 FNYEAQ. With 8 bases clipped from V and 7 bases from J, the junction kept 9 bases outside the gene matches. This CDR3 is CASVPGTGGQNEQFF. CDR3 DNA sequence: TGTGCCAGCGTGCCGGGGACAGGGGGCCAGAATGAGCAGTTCTTC. The variable domain in full, with the rest retrieved from reference TRBV7-6 and TRBJ2-1, is GAGVSQSPRYKVTKRGQDVALRCDPISGHVSLYWYRQALGQGPEFLTYFNYEAQQDKSGLPNDRFSAERPEGSISTLTIQRTEQRDSAMYRCASVPGTGGQNEQFFGPGTRLTVL.

This clonotype occurred a few times. This CDR3 is CASSLTPQGYEQYF. DNA for the CDR3: TGTGCCAGCAGTTTAACCCCCCAGGGCTACGAGCAGTACTTC. V is TRBV28 and J is TRBJ2-7, with D tentatively TRBD1 (5 bases). Germline V CDR1 and CDR2: MDHEN, SYDVKM. The CDR3 has 14 amino acids. Trimming pared 2 bases from V and 3 bases from J, leaving 11 bases between. Together with reference TRBV28 and TRBJ2-7, the CDR3 gives the full variable domain: DVKVTQSSRYLVKRTGEKVFLECVQDMDHENMFWYRQDPGLGLRLIYFSYDVKMKEKGDIPEGYSVSREKKERFSLILESASTNQTSMYLCASSLTPQGYEQYFGPGTRLTVT.

The chain employs TRBV12-3 or TRBV12-4 and TRBJ1-1; maybe TRBD1 (5 bases). The CDR3 is made up of 15 amino acids. V lost 4 bases and J lost 1, with 13 bases in between. CDR3 in DNA: TGTGCCAGCAGTTCATCAGGGACCCCGAACACTGAAGCTTTCTTT. Amino acids: CASSSSGTPNTEAFF.

The rearrangement joins TRBV29-1 to TRBJ2-7; TRBD1 agrees at 11 bases. CDR1 SQVTM and CDR2 ANQGSEA come from the germline V gene. The CDR3 sequence is 14 residues long. V lost 6 bases and J lost 1; bases outside the gene matches: 5. The CDR3 spells CSVDGTGGSYEQYF. The DNA of the CDR3 is TGCAGCGTCGATGGGACAGGGGGATCCTACGAGCAGTACTTC.